This TCR beta chain was sequenced for a study of CXCR3-negative and CXCR3-positive naive CD8 T cells. CD45RO-CCR7+CD27+CD95- characterized naive CD8+ T cells. General study points: Relative to CXCR3-negative naive cells, CXCR3-positive naive cells had more hydrophobic TRB CDR3s. Diversity ran similarly high across both naive subsets but far lower in memory CD8+ cells. Fresh PBMCs served for most assays, and CXCR3 expression fell partially after cryopreservation. The study found that naive CXCR3-negative and CXCR3-positive cells shared TRBV-TRBJ usage, while memory cells differed.

For this clonotype: Its target is not known.

5' RACE that incorporated UMI labels was used to prepare the TRB cDNA libraries. TCRdb reanalyzed the 5' RACE reads, giving one entry per CDR3 protein sequence and no DNA. The sample spans about 130,000 distinct CDR3 sequences; the ten largest clones claim 0.5% to 0.75%. Per the germline V gene, CDR1 is SGHRS and CDR2 is YFSETQ. This CDR3 is 13 amino acids long. Material: naive CXCR3+ CD8+ T cells from blood. The subset is: CD45RO-CCR7+CD27+CD95- naive CD8+ T cells expressing CXCR3 (TNR3+). The rearrangement links TRBV5-1 to TRBJ1-2. This receptor was identified in a human donor in good health. Some clones in this sample may be carry-over from other donors' samples. CDR3 sequence: CASSLAGEYGYTF.